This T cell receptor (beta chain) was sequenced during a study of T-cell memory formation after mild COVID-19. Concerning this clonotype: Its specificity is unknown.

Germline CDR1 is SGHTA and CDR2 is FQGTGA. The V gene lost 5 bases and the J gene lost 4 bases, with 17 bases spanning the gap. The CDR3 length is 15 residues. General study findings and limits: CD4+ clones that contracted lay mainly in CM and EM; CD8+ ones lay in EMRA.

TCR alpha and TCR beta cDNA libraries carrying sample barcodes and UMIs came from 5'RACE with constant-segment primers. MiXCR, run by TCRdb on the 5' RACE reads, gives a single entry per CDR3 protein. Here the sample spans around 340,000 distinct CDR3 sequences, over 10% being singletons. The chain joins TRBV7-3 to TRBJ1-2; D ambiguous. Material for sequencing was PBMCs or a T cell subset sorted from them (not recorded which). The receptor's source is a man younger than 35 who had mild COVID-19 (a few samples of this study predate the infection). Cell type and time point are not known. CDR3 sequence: CASSPNEGSGYGYTF. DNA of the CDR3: TGTGCCAGCAGCCCGAACGAAGGGTCGGGCTATGGCTACACCTTC.